This entry is about one T cell receptor beta chain. This sample was taken from a study of OX40 agonist ivuxolimab in advanced cancers. The assay was immunoSEQ multiplex PCR, and TCRdb's table has in-frame clones only and misses some. The table has roughly 140,000 clones, roughly 94% seen once. The receptor was derived from an adult with an advanced solid tumor such as melanoma, head and neck, liver or kidney cancer. The starting material was CD4+ or CD8+ T cells sorted from blood, obtained in a trial of the OX40 agonist ivuxolimab.

The DNA for the CDR3 is TGTGCCAGTAGGCGGGGGCAGGAGACTAATGAAAAACTGTTTTTT. It yields the protein CASRRGQETNEKLFF. The chain employs TRBV19 and TRBJ1-4; possible D gene TRBD1, 6 bases. CDR1 and CDR2 (germline): LNHDA, SQIVND (reference sequence). The CDR3 consists of 15 residues. Trimming stripped 6 bases from V and 2 bases from J, with 13 bases between.